This T cell receptor beta chain appears in the sequencing data of a study of T cell changes during pregnancy in multiple sclerosis. This CDR3 contains 16 residues. Germline loops: CDR1 SGHNT, CDR2 YYREEE (reference sequence). Trimming cost V 4 bases and J 0 bases, with 14 bases left between them. TCRdb keeps only in-frame clones here, not all; method: immunoSEQ multiplex PCR. The sample yields under 50,000 clones, about 88% seen once. This rearrangement joins TRBV5-4 to TRBJ2-1; D is perhaps TRBD2 (6 bases). The material was CD4+ T cells from peripheral blood mononuclear cells, obtained after pregnancy. The clonotype was recovered from a female donor with multiple sclerosis, enrolled in a pregnancy study. The CDR3 bases are TGTGCCAGCAGCCAAAGGGGACTCCCCTCCTACAATGAGCAGTTCTTC. Amino acid sequence: CASSQRGLPSYNEQFF.